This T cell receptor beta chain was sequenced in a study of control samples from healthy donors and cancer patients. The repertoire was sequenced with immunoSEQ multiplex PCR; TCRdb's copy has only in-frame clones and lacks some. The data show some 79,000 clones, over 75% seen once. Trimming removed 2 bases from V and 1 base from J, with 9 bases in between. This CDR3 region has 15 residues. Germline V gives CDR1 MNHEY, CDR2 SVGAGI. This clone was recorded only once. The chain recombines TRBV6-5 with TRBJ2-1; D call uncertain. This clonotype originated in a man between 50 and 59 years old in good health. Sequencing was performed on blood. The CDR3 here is CASSYSGNSYNEQFF. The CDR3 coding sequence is TGTGCCAGCAGTTACAGTGGAAATTCCTACAATGAGCAGTTCTTC.